This T cell receptor (beta chain) was obtained from a study of T cells after yellow fever vaccination. This clonotype was counted many times. Germline lookup yields CDR1 SGHRS and CDR2 YFSETQ. V was clipped by 4 bases and J by 6 bases; unmatched bases: 9. The CDR3 runs 16 residues. Making TCR cDNA involved 5'RACE template switching, which added UMIs and a universal primer site. Each CDR3 protein is one row after TCRdb ran MiXCR on the 5' RACE reads. The repertoire includes 200,000 to 300,000 distinct CDR3 sequences, around 6.7% of them detected once, and about 1% sits in the top ten. This chain joins TRBV5-1 and TRBJ2-3; TRBD2 matches 12 bases. The sample was CD4+ T cells sorted from PBMCs, taken on the day of the yellow fever booster vaccination. The TCR comes from a man between 25 and 39 years old who received the YFV17D yellow fever vaccine. The CDR3 reads CASSPLTSGRSDTQYF. DNA for the CDR3: TGCGCCAGCAGCCCTCTGACTAGCGGGAGATCGGATACGCAGTATTTT.